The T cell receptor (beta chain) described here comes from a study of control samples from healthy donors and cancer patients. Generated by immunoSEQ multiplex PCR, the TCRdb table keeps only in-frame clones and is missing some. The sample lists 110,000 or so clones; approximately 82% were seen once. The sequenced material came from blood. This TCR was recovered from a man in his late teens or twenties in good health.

CDR3 bases: TGTGCCAGCAGCCAAACCGAGGGCGCAGCAGGGGCCCAGTACTTC. The encoded protein is CASSQTEGAAGAQYF. The J gene is TRBJ2-5, the V gene TRBV14; D is possibly TRBD1 (6 bases). The CDR3 contains 15 residues. With 2 bases removed from V and 9 bases from J, the gap between germline ends came to 19 bases. The germline V gene has CDR1 SGHDN and CDR2 FVKESK.